This TCR beta chain was retrieved from a study of shared clonotypes between healthy human individuals. Looking at the study overall: With ages of 18 to 49, the donors were a couple of women and a few men. Each donor contributed plates that comprised three CD4 naive, three CD4 memory, two CD8 naive and one CD8 memory. Overall study findings and caveats: The naive CD4 repertoires of a handful of donors were compared, and around 5.1% of clonotypes were shared.

Points on this clone: Antigen: not known.

Each replicate PCR on the sorted subsets used roughly 200 ng DNA (around 30,000 T cell genomes). TCRdb's table, derived via immunoSEQ multiplex PCR, lists solely in-frame clones and lacks some. The repertoire has 950,000 to 1,200,000 clones, roughly 80% of them found once; the top ten carry 0.89%. V trimming: 5 bases; J trimming: 2 bases; junction bases outside the gene matches: 7. Germline CDR1 SGHTA, CDR2 FQGNSA. The CDR3 is 16 amino acids. The sequenced sample consisted of memory CD4+ T cells from PBMCs. Stated subset: CD45RA-negative fraction. The TCR was taken from a man aged 18 to 30 in good health. Some clones in this sample may be carry-over from other donors' samples. V is TRBV7-2 and J is TRBJ2-7; 12 nucleotides line up with TRBD2. The CDR3 nucleotides are TGTGCCAGCAGCCTCCAAAGGACTAGCGGGACCTACGAGCAGTACTTC. Translating gives CASSLQRTSGTYEQYF.